This T cell receptor beta chain is drawn from a study of blood T cells in healthy people across ages. Every donor provided around 10 milliliters of peripheral blood. Combining a sample-barcoded 5' primer with a J-beta primer mix, a second PCR ran for roughly 7 to 11 cycles. Template switching added a 12-random-nucleotide identifier to every cDNA molecule. TCRdb fed the 5' RACE reads into MiXCR, producing one record per CDR3 protein. Of roughly 730,000 distinct CDR3 sequences listed, roughly 50% are singletons. In germline, CDR1 is KGHDR, CDR2 SFDVKD. The CDR3 extends over 15 amino acids. Study-level findings and limits: TCR beta diversity was tightly associated with the proportion of naive T cells. PBMCs left unsorted prevented a conclusive naive versus antigen-experienced comparison.

This clonotype was picked up a small number of times. Its antigen is currently unknown. This TCR derives from a man aged 40-50 years in good health. Sequencing was carried out using blood. The chain links TRBV24-1 to TRBJ2-7, with a weak D call TRBD2 (6 bases). The DNA end is more similar to TRBJ2-4, so the J call may be wrong. The CDR3 DNA reads as TGTGCCACCAGTGATTTGCGATCCGGGGGAAACATTCAGTACTTC. Protein: CATSDLRSGGNIQYF.